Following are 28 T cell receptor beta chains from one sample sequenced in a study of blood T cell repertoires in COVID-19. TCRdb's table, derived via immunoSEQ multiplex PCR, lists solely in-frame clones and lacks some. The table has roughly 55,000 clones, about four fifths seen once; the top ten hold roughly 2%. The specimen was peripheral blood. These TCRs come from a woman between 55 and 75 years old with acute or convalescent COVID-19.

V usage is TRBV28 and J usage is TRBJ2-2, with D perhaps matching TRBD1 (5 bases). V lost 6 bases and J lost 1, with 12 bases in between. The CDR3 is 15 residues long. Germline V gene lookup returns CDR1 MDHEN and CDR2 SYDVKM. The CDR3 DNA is TGTGCCAGCAGGAGGACACTTATGAACACCGGGGAGCTGTTTTTT. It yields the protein CASRRTLMNTGELFF.

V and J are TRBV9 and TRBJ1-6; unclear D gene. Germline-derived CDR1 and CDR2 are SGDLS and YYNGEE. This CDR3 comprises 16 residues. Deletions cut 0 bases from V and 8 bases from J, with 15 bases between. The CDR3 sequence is CASSVGLSSGYSPLHF. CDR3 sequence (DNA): TGTGCCAGCAGCGTAGGTCTTTCAAGCGGATATTCACCCCTCCACTTT.

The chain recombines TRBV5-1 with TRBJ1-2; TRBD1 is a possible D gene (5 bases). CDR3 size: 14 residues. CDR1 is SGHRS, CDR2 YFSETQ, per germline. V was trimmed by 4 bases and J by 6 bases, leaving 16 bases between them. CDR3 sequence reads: CASSTLPDSHGYTF. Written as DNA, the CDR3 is TGCGCCAGCAGCACCTTACCCGACAGTCATGGCTACACCTTC.

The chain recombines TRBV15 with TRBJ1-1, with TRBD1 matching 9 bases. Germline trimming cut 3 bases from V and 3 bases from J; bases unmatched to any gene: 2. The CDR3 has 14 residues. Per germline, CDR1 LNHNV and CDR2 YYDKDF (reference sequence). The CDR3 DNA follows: TGTGCCACCAGCAGGGACAGGGGATACACTGAAGCTTTCTTT. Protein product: CATSRDRGYTEAFF.

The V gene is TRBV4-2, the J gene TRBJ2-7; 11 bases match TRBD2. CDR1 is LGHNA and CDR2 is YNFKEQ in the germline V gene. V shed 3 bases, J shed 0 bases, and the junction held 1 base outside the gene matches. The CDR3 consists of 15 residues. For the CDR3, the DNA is TGTGCCAGCAGCCAGGGACTAGCGGACTCCTACGAGCAGTACTTC. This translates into CASSQGLADSYEQYF.

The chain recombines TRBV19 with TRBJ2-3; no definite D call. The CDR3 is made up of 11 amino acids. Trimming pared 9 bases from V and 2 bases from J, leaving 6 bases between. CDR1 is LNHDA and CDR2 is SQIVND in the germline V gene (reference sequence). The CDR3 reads CARQNTDTQYF. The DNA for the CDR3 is TGTGCCAGACAAAACACAGATACGCAGTATTTT.

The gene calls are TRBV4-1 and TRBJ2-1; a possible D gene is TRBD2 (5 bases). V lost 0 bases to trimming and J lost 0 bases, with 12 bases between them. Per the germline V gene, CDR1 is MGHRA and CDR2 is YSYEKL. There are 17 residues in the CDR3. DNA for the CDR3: TGCGCCAGCAGCCAAGATCTAGCAATACTCTCCTACAATGAGCAGTTCTTC. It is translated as CASSQDLAILSYNEQFF.

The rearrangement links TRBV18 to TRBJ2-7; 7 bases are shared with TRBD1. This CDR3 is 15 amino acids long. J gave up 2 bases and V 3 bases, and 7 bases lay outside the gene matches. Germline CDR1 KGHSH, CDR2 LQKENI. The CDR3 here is CASSPAPRGTYEQYF. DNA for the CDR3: TGTGCCAGCTCACCCGCTCCCAGGGGGACCTACGAGCAGTACTTC.

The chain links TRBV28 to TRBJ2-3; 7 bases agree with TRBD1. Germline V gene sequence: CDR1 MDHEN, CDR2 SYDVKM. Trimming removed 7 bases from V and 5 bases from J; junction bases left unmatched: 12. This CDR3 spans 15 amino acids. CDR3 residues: CASNLPLTGVDTQYF. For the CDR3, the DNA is TGTGCCAGCAATCTGCCTCTTACAGGGGTAGATACGCAGTATTTT.

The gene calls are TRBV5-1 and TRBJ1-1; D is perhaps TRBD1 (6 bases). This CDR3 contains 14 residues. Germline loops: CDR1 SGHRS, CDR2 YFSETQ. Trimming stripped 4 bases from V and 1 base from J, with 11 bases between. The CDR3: CASSRGQPNTEAFF. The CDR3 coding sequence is TGCGCCAGCAGCAGGGGACAACCGAACACTGAAGCTTTCTTT.

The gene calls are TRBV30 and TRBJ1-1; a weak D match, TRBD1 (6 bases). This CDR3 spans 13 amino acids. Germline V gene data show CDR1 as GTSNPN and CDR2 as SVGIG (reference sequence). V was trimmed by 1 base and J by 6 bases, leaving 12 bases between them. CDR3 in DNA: TGTGCCTGGAGTGGTGGGGGCGGACCTGAAGCTTTCTTT. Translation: CAWSGGGGPEAFF. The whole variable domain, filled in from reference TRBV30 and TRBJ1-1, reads SQTIHQWPATLVQPVGSPLSLECTVEGTSNPNLYWYRQAAGRGLQLLFYSVGIGQISSEVPQNLSASRPQDRQFILSSKKLLLSDSGFYLCAWSGGGGPEAFFGQGTRLTVV.

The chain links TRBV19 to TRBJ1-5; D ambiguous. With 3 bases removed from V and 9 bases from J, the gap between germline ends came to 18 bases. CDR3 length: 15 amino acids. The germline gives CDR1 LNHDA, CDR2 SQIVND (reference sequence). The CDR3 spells CASSMFGAVRGPQHF. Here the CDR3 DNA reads TGTGCCAGTAGTATGTTCGGCGCGGTTCGGGGGCCCCAGCATTTT.

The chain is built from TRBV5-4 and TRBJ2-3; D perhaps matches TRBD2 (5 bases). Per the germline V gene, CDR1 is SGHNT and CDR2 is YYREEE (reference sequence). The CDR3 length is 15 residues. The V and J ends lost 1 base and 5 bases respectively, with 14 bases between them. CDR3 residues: CASSLNGLAQDTQYF. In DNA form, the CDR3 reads TGTGCCAGCAGCTTGAACGGGCTAGCACAAGATACGCAGTATTTT.

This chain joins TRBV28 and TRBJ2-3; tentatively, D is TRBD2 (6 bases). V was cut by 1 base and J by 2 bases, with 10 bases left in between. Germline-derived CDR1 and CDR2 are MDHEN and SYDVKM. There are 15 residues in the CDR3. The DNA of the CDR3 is TGTGCCAGCAGTTTATTGGGACTTCTCACAGATACGCAGTATTTT. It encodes CASSLLGLLTDTQYF.

The CDR3, as DNA: TGTGCCAGCAGCCAAAACTTGGGGCCTGGAAACACCATATATTTT. It is translated as CASSQNLGPGNTIYF. The chain is built from TRBV3-1 (or the pseudogene TRBV3-2) and TRBJ1-3; D might be TRBD1 (5 bases). The CDR3 sequence is 15 residues long. Germline CDR1 is LGHDT and CDR2 is YNNKEL (reference sequence). V was cut by 2 bases and J by 2 bases, with 10 bases left in between.

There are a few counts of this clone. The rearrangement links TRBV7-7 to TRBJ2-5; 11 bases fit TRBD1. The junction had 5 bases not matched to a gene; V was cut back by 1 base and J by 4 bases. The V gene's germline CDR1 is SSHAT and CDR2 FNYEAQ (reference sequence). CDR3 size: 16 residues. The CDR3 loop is CASSLGSGQGGETQYF. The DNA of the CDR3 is TGTGCCAGCAGCTTAGGTTCGGGACAGGGGGGAGAGACCCAGTACTTC.

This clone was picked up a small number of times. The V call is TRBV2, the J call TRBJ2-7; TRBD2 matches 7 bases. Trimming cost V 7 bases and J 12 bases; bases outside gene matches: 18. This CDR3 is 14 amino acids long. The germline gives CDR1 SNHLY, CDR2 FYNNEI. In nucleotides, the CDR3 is TGTGCCAGCACTGCCTCGGAGCGGGACGGCCCCCTGTACTTC. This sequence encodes CASTASERDGPLYF.

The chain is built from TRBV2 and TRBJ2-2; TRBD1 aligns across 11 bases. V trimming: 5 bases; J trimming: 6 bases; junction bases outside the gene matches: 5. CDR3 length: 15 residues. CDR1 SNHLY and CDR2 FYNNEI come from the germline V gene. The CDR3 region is CASSRDRGAPGELFF. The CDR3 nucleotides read TGTGCCAGCAGTCGGGACAGGGGGGCTCCCGGGGAGCTGTTTTTT.

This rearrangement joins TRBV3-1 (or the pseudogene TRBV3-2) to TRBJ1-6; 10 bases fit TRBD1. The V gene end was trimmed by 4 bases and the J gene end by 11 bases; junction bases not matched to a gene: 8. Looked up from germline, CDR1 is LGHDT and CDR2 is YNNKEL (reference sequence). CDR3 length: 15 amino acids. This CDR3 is CASSLGTGEIAPLHF. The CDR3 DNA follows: TGTGCCAGCAGCCTTGGGACAGGGGAGATAGCACCCCTCCACTTT.

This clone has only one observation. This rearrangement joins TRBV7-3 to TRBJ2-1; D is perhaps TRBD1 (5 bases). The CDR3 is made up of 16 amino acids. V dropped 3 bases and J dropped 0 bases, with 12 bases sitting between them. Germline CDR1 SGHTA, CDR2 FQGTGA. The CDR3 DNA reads TGTGCCAGCAGCTTTCAGGGTAGGAGCTCCTACAATGAGCAGTTCTTC. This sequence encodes CASSFQGRSSYNEQFF.

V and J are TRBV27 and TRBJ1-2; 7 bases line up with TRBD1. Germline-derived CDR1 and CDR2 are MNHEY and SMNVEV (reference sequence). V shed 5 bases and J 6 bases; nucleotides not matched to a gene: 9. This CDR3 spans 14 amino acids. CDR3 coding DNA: TGTGCCAGCAGTGACTCTTCCGGGACAGATGGCTACACCTTC. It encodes CASSDSSGTDGYTF.

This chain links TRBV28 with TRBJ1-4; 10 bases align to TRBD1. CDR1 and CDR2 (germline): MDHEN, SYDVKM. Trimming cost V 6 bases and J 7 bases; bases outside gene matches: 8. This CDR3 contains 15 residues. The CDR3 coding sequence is TGTGCCAGCAGAGGACAGGGGGGCCTTTTTGAAAAACTGTTTTTT. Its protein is CASRGQGGLFEKLFF.

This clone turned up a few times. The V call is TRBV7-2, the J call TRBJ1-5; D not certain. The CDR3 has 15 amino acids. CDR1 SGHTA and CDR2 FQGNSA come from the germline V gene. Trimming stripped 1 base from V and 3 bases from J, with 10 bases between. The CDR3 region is CASSLDRPSNQPQHF. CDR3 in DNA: TGTGCCAGCAGCTTAGACAGACCCTCCAATCAGCCCCAGCATTTT.

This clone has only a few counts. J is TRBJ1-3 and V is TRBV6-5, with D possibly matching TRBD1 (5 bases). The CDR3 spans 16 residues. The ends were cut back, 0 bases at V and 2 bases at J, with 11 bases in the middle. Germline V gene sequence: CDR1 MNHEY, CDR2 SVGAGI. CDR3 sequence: CASSYSQGWAGNTIYF. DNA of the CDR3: TGTGCCAGCAGTTACTCGCAGGGCTGGGCTGGAAACACCATATATTTT.

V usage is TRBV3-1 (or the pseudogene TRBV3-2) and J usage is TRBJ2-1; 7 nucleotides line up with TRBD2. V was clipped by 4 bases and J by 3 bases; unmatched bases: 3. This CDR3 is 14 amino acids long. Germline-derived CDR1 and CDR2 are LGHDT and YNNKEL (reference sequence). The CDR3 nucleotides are TGTGCCAGCAGCCCCACTAGCGACTACAATGAGCAGTTCTTC. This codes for CASSPTSDYNEQFF.

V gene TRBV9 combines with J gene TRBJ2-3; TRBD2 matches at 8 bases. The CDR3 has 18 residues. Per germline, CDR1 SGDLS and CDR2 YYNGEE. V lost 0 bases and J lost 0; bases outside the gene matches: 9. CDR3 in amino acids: CASSVEAGDEWSTDTQYF. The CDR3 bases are TGTGCCAGCAGCGTAGAAGCGGGAGACGAGTGGAGCACAGATACGCAGTATTTT.

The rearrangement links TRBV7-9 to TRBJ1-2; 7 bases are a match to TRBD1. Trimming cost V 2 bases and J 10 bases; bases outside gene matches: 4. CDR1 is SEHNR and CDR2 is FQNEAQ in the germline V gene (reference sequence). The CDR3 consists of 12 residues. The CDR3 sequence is CASSLWQGDYTF. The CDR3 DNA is TGTGCCAGCAGCTTATGGCAGGGGGACTACACCTTC.

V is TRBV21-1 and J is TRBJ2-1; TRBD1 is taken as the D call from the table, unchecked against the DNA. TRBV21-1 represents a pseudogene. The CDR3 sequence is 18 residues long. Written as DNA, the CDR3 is TGTGCCAGCAGCTACCCTGGACAGGGACTGAGCTCCTACAATGAGCAGTTCTTC. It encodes CASSYPGQGLSSYNEQFF.